These 5 T cell receptor beta chains originate from one sample sequenced in a study of cytomegalovirus exposure and HLA in healthy donors. PCR was performed using 60 Vbeta and 13 Jbeta primers. Some clones are missing from TCRdb's copy, which holds only in-frame ones; the method was immunoSEQ multiplex PCR. This table holds 70,000 to 80,000 clones. Sequencing input: PBMCs. These receptors came from a man aged 35 to 55 in good health and CMV-seronegative.

The rearrangement links TRBV6-5 to TRBJ2-5, with TRBD1 identical over 7 bases. CDR3 length: 13 residues. V gave up 6 bases and J gave up 3 bases; unmatched junction bases: 4. Looked up from germline, CDR1 is MNHEY and CDR2 is SVGAGI. The CDR3 DNA reads as TGTGCCAGCAGCTACGGGACAGAAGAGACCCAGTACTTC. Its translation is CASSYGTEETQYF.

V is TRBV5-1 and J is TRBJ2-3, with TRBD2 matching 15 bases. Trimming cost V 4 bases and J 6 bases; bases outside gene matches: 3. Per germline, CDR1 SGHRS and CDR2 YFSETQ. The CDR3 is made up of 15 amino acids. As DNA, the CDR3 is TGCGCCAGCAGCCTAGGGACTAGCGGGGGGGATACGCAGTATTTT. It translates to CASSLGTSGGDTQYF.

The V call is TRBV2, the J call TRBJ2-7; possibly TRBD2 for D (6 bases). The CDR3 contains 11 residues. CDR1 is SNHLY and CDR2 is FYNNEI in the germline V gene. V gave up 6 bases and J gave up 6 bases, with 9 bases separating them. Written as DNA, the CDR3 is TGTGCCAGCAGGATGGGGGGCGAGCAGTACTTC. Its translation: CASRMGGEQYF.

The rearrangement joins TRBV5-6 to TRBJ1-2; D is undetermined. Trimming took off 2 bases at V and 1 base at J, with 15 bases between the two ends. CDR3 length: 16 residues. Germline CDR1 reads SGHDT; CDR2 reads YYEEEE. DNA of the CDR3: TGTGCCAGCAGCTTAGTCAGGAACTCATTTAACTATGGCTACACCTTC. Its protein is CASSLVRNSFNYGYTF. Together with reference TRBV5-6 and TRBJ1-2, the CDR3 gives the full variable domain: DAGVTQSPTHLIKTRGQQVTLRCSPKSGHDTVSWYQQALGQGPQFIFQYYEEEERQRGNFPDRFSGHQFPNYSSELNVNALLLGDSALYLCASSLVRNSFNYGYTFGSGTRLTVV.

Note on this clone: Other DNA sequences in this sample translate to the same CDR3. The gene calls are TRBV30 and TRBJ2-7; D ambiguous. This CDR3 is built from 13 residues. Trimming removed 0 bases from V and 2 bases from J, with 8 bases in between. CDR1 and CDR2 (germline): GTSNPN, SVGIG (reference sequence). The DNA of the CDR3 is TGTGCCTGGAGTGTAGCCGTTACCTACGAGCAGTACTTC. Protein product: CAWSVAVTYEQYF.